The clone carrying this T cell receptor (beta chain) was seen a few times. Its antigen is not known. The V gene end was trimmed by 3 bases and the J gene end by 8 bases; junction bases not matched to a gene: 6. CDR3 size: 13 residues. CDR1 is DFQATT and CDR2 is SNEGSKA in the germline V gene (reference sequence). The use of a sample-barcoded 5' primer and a J-beta primer mix characterized a second PCR of about 6 to 11 cycles. TCRdb reprocessed the 5' RACE reads with MiXCR, giving one entry per CDR3 protein. Of approximately 800,000 distinct CDR3 sequences in the sample, approximately 25% are singletons; the top ten hold around 3.6%. The sample originates from a study of blood T cells in healthy people across ages. Findings and limits, study-wide: TCR beta diversity correlated strongly with naive T cell percentage.

The sample was also linked to a second study, of T cells of mothers and their children. According to that study: Donation came from a few healthy Caucasian mothers together with their six children. Reverse transcription into cDNA received all extracted RNA, at around 1.4 ug per 15 ul. Each child contributed about 3 million TCR beta CDR3 reads, while each mother contributed over 8 million.

This chain joins TRBV20-1 and TRBJ1-2, with 10 positions matching TRBD1. Input material: blood. The sequence was collected from a boy under 18 in good health. The CDR3 protein is CSARRGQGLGYTF. CDR3 coding DNA: TGCAGTGCTAGGAGGGGACAGGGGTTAGGCTACACCTTC.